Listed below are T cell receptor beta chains from one sample, sequenced in a study of read filtering for tumor transcriptome and immune sequencing. One entry per CDR3 protein results from TCRdb running MiXCR on the reads. The table lists 62,000 or so distinct CDR3 sequences, 20% to 25% of them singletons. Sequenced: a population of CD138-negative cells sorted from bone marrow. These receptors were collected from a donor at least 40 years old with multiple myeloma. CDR3s include the opening cysteine and the closing phenylalanine or tryptophan. A D gene is named only where the DNA matches it firmly. Size tells how often a clone was seen (once, few, many) or the class of an expanded clone, and some rows leave it out.

abundance,d_gene,j_gene,v_gene,CDR3nt,CDR3aa
many,.,TRBJ1-1,TRBV7-2,TGTGCCAGTCCCTCCCGGAACACTGAAGCTTTCTTT,CASPSRNTEAFF
many,TRBD2,TRBJ2-3,TRBV29-1,TGCAGCGTTGACTTAACTAGCGGGGCAGATACGCAGTATTTT,CSVDLTSGADTQYF
many,.,TRBJ2-1,TRBV6-1,TGTGCCAGCAGTAGGTTCGGCACAGCAACCTACAATGAGCAGTTCTTC,CASSRFGTATYNEQFF
many,.,TRBJ2-2,TRBV4-1,TGCGCCAGCAGCCAACAGTTCACCGGGGAGCTGTTTTTT,CASSQQFTGELFF
many,TRBD2,TRBJ2-1,TRBV28,TGTGCCAGCAGTTCCTTGGGTAGCGGGGTCAATGAGCAGTTCTTC,CASSSLGSGVNEQFF
many,.,TRBJ2-1,TRBV29-1,.,CSAGSGSYSCNEQFF
.,.,TRBJ2-5,TRBV7-2,TGTGCCAGCAGCTTAGCTAGCGGACAAGAGACCCAGTACTTC,CASSLASGQETQYF
many,TRBD2,TRBJ2-1,TRBV5-1,TGCGCCAGCGGGTCCGCTAGCGGGAGAGGGTTCAATGAGCAGTTCTTC,CASGSASGRGFNEQFF
.,TRBD1,TRBJ1-1,TRBV11-2,TGTGCCAGCAGCCTAAGGACAGGGGAACAGAACACTGAAGCTTTCTTT,CASSLRTGEQNTEAFF
many,.,TRBJ2-3,TRBV7-9,TGTGCCAGCAGCTGGGAAGATACGCAGTATTTT,CASSWEDTQYF
medium-sized,TRBD2,TRBJ2-1,TRBV10-2,TGCGCCAGTGCCACTAGCGGAGCAGGGAATGAGCAGTTCTTC,CASATSGAGNEQFF
many,TRBD1,TRBJ2-7,TRBV2,TGTGCCAGCATTACCGGGACAGGGGTATCCTACGAGCAGTACTTC,CASITGTGVSYEQYF
.,.,TRBJ2-2,TRBV2,TGTGCCAGCAGTGAAGAGCGGTACGGAGACCTGTTTTTT,CASSEERYGDLFF
many,TRBD2,TRBJ2-1,TRBV6-5,TGTGCCAGCAACCGGGACTACACCCAAGCCTACAATGAGCAGTTCTTC,CASNRDYTQAYNEQFF
many,TRBD1,TRBJ2-7,TRBV6-6,TGTGCCAGCAGTTACTCTGGACAGGGGATTATCAACGAGCAGTACTTC,CASSYSGQGIINEQYF
many,TRBD2,TRBJ2-1,TRBV15,TGTGCCACCAGCAGAGAGAGGGCAGCGGGAATTGTGAATGAGCAGTTCTTC,CATSRERAAGIVNEQFF
many,TRBD2,TRBJ2-7,TRBV6-5,TGTGCCAGCAGTTTATCCCCCGCGGGGGACTACGAGCAGTACTTC,CASSLSPAGDYEQYF
.,TRBD2,TRBJ2-2,TRBV6-1,TGTGCCAGCAGTGCCCCCCGAGGACGGGAGGGGACCGGGGAGCTGTTTTTT,CASSAPRGREGTGELFF
many,.,TRBJ2-7,TRBV5-4,TGTGCCAGCAGCTCGTATAAGGAGGGGTCCTACGAGCAGTACTTC,CASSSYKEGSYEQYF
many,.,TRBJ2-2,TRBV5-1,TGCGCCAGCAGCTTGGGTCTCACCGGGGAGCTGTTTTTT,CASSLGLTGELFF
.,.,TRBJ1-1,TRBV19,TGTGCCAGTAGTATTGGAGGGAGGTCGACTGAAGCTTTCTTT,CASSIGGRSTEAFF
many,.,TRBJ2-1,TRBV20-1,TGCAGTGCTAGAGATCGGGGCTTCTACAATGAGCAGTTCTTC,CSARDRGFYNEQFF
many,TRBD2,TRBJ2-3,TRBV7-3,TGTGCCAGCAGCCTCAATCCAGCGGGAGGACCAGATACGCAGTATTTT,CASSLNPAGGPDTQYF
many,.,TRBJ2-5,TRBV29-1,TGCAGCATTTATGGGACGGCCCAAGAGACCCAGTACTTC,CSIYGTAQETQYF
few,.,TRBJ1-4,TRBV7-9,TGTGCCAGCAGCGGGACGGAAAATGAAAAACTGTTTTTT,CASSGTENEKLFF
many,.,TRBJ2-1,TRBV11-2,TGTGCCAGCAGCTCCAAGCCCGGGGGAGGCTCCTACAATGAGCAGTTCTTC,CASSSKPGGGSYNEQFF
many,.,TRBJ2-6,TRBV7-9,TGTGCCAGCAGCGGGGGTCCCAGCTCTGGGGCCAACGTCCTGACTTTC,CASSGGPSSGANVLTF
.,.,TRBJ2-1,TRBV7-2,TGTGCCAGCAGCGCAGCGGCCGTTCACTACAATGAGCAGTTCTTC,CASSAAAVHYNEQFF